This T cell receptor beta chain stems from a study of cytomegalovirus exposure and HLA in healthy donors. Turning to the study itself: Out of 150 million to 200 million T cells, an earlier analysis found over 100 million unique TCR beta sequences in total. Out of about 410 genotyped donors, roughly 80% belonged to the Caucasian-associated ancestry cluster.

CDR1 and CDR2 from the germline V gene are SGHTA and FQGTGA. V lost 2 bases and J 12 bases, leaving 14 bases between the germline ends. This CDR3 spans 13 amino acids. This PCR relied on a set of 60 Vbeta primers and 13 Jbeta primers. Method: immunoSEQ multiplex PCR; TCRdb's copy keeps in-frame clones and lacks some. The sample consists of approximately 160,000 clones, around 65% of them appearing once. Study outcomes and limitations: With later analysis, a missense DCLRE1C variant became linked to TCR beta V- and J-gene trimming.

On this clone: Its antigen is as yet unknown.

Sequenced material: PBMCs. This receptor was taken from a woman in her 30s in good health and CMV-seropositive. The V call is TRBV7-3, the J call TRBJ1-5; D perhaps matches TRBD1 (5 bases). CDR3 DNA: TGTGCCAGCAGCTTATCCTCTGGCGGACACCAGCATTTT. Protein sequence: CASSLSSGGHQHF.